Each of the 18 T cell receptor beta chains below was sequenced from the same sample in a study of blood T cell repertoires in COVID-19. Profiling relied on immunoSEQ multiplex PCR, and the TCRdb table lists in-frame clones only, not all of them. This sample has approximately 400,000 clones, with roughly four fifths found just once. The specimen sequenced was PBMCs or T cells enriched from blood (not recorded which). These receptor sequences come from a woman aged 45-60 years who had recovered from COVID-19.

The chain employs TRBV6-6 and TRBJ1-2; 7 nucleotides match TRBD1. V lost 5 bases and J lost 8; bases outside the gene matches: 8. This CDR3 has 13 amino acids. The germline CDR1 and CDR2 sequences are MNHNY and SVGAGI (reference sequence). The CDR3 bases are TGTGCCAGCAGTCTCGACAGGGTATGGGGCTACACCTTC. This translates into CASSLDRVWGYTF.

V is TRBV30 and J is TRBJ2-2; unclear D gene. The germline CDR1 and CDR2 sequences are GTSNPN and SVGIG (reference sequence). This CDR3 is 12 amino acids long. Trimming took 2 bases from V and 7 from J, leaving 8 bases between them. The CDR3 sequence: CAWSLTGGELFF. Here the CDR3 DNA reads TGTGCCTGGAGTTTAACCGGCGGGGAGCTGTTTTTT.

This sequence joins TRBV4-1 and TRBJ1-1; 8 bases align to TRBD1. The J segment lost 0 bases and the V segment lost 4 bases, leaving 4 bases of the junction unmatched. Germline V gene sequence: CDR1 MGHRA, CDR2 YSYEKL. The CDR3 has 15 amino acids. CDR3 in amino acids: CASSRDRTMNTEAFF. The CDR3 DNA reads as TGCGCCAGCAGCCGGGACAGGACGATGAACACTGAAGCTTTCTTT.

V is TRBV6-5 and J is TRBJ1-1, with 8 bases matching TRBD1. V trimming: 1 base; J trimming: 4 bases; junction bases outside the gene matches: 2. This CDR3 is 14 amino acids long. Germline CDR1 and CDR2: MNHEY and SVGAGI. The CDR3 region has the DNA TGTGCCAGCAGTTACTTGGACAGGGCCACTGAAGCTTTCTTT. Its protein product is CASSYLDRATEAFF.

In DNA form, the CDR3 reads TGTGCCAGCAGCCAAGATTACAGGGGCAGCAATCAGCCCCAGCATTTT. Amino acid sequence: CASSQDYRGSNQPQHF. The chain has TRBV3-1 (or the pseudogene TRBV3-2) and TRBJ1-5, with 7 bases fitting TRBD1. The CDR3 has 16 residues. J gave up 1 base and V 0 bases, and 3 bases lay outside the gene matches. Looked up from germline, CDR1 is LGHDT and CDR2 is YNNKEL (reference sequence).

V usage is TRBV6-5 and J usage is TRBJ1-5, with D unclear. The V end was cut by 7 bases, the J end by 0 bases, with 13 bases between. In germline, CDR1 is MNHEY, CDR2 SVGAGI. This CDR3 contains 15 residues. Here the CDR3 DNA reads TGTGCCAGCAAAATCAGGATCTATAGCAATCAGCCCCAGCATTTT. Protein sequence: CASKIRIYSNQPQHF.

V and J are TRBV6-5 and TRBJ1-2; 12 bases agree with TRBD1. V shed 5 bases and J 7 bases; nucleotides not matched to a gene: 5. The CDR3 has 14 residues. Per germline, CDR1 MNHEY and CDR2 SVGAGI. In DNA, the CDR3 is TGTGCCAGCAGTCCGGGACAGGGGGCGACTGGCTACACCTTC. Residues: CASSPGQGATGYTF.

This chain connects TRBV18 to TRBJ1-2, with TRBD1 matching 9 bases. CDR3 length: 14 amino acids. V was clipped by 5 bases and J by 4 bases; unmatched bases: 5. Germline loops: CDR1 KGHSH, CDR2 LQKENI. CDR3: CASSLGQGVYGYTF. The CDR3 DNA reads as TGTGCCAGCTCATTGGGACAGGGCGTCTATGGCTACACCTTC.

This clone was picked up a small number of times. V gene TRBV2 combines with J gene TRBJ2-7; tentatively, D is TRBD2 (6 bases). Germline values: CDR1 SNHLY, CDR2 FYNNEI. The germline V and J ends were trimmed by 6 bases and 7 bases, with 19 bases remaining between them. The CDR3 has 14 amino acids. CDR3 protein: CASSPLYGGREQYF. The CDR3 nucleotides are TGTGCCAGCAGCCCCCTTTATGGAGGGAGGGAGCAGTACTTC.

Only a few counts were recorded for this clone. The germline gene is not matched at one end of the junction; a read error may be the cause. The chain combines TRBV7-7 with TRBJ1-3, with D unresolved. CDR3 length: 18 amino acids. Germline loops: CDR1 SSHAT, CDR2 FNYEAQ (reference sequence). The CDR3 DNA is TGTGCTAGCAGCTCCCACACAGCCGTGGGAGGCTCTGGAAACACCATATATTTT. Translated, it gives CASSSHTAVGGSGNTIYF.

This clone was recorded once. The chain employs TRBV5-1 and TRBJ1-6; no reliable D call. The V end was cut by 0 bases, the J end by 6 bases, with 13 bases between. The CDR3 has 16 amino acids. Germline-derived CDR1 and CDR2 are SGHRS and YFSETQ. The CDR3 here is CASSLVGGVGNSPLHF. The CDR3 DNA reads TGCGCCAGCAGCTTGGTGGGCGGGGTTGGTAATTCACCCCTCCACTTT.

The chain joins TRBV2 to TRBJ2-7, with a weak D call TRBD2 (7 bases). Trimming left V 11 bases short and J 0 bases short, with 17 bases between. Germline V gene sequence: CDR1 SNHLY, CDR2 FYNNEI. This CDR3 has 14 residues. The CDR3 coding sequence is TGTGCCGCCCGGGGGCGGGAGAGCTCCTACGAGCAGTACTTC. As protein: CAARGRESSYEQYF.

This CDR3 reads CASSPTPGGGPTYEQYF. The CDR3 nucleotides are TGTGCCAGCAGCCCAACCCCAGGCGGAGGGCCCACCTACGAGCAGTACTTC. V and J are TRBV7-2 and TRBJ2-7, with D maybe TRBD2 (6 bases). The V gene lost 5 bases and the J gene lost 2 bases, with 22 bases spanning the gap. CDR1 and CDR2 (germline): SGHTA, FQGNSA. The CDR3 extends over 17 amino acids.

The rearrangement joins TRBV29-1 to TRBJ1-2; D is possibly TRBD1 (6 bases). V lost 7 bases and J lost 6, with 21 bases in between. Germline CDR1 is SQVTM and CDR2 is ANQGSEA. CDR3 length: 14 amino acids. CDR3: CSAYLTGGGHGYTF. CDR3 DNA sequence: TGCAGCGCCTACCTCACGGGCGGGGGGCATGGCTACACCTTC.

On this clone itself: At the DNA level, this CDR3 is encoded by other sequences in the same sample as well. The chain uses TRBV6-1 and TRBJ1-1; no clear D gene. The CDR3 has 12 residues. Germline lookup yields CDR1 MNHNS and CDR2 SASEGT. Deletions cut 2 bases from V and 5 bases from J, with 6 bases between. CDR3 protein: CASSESRTEAFF. The CDR3 coding sequence is TGTGCCAGCAGTGAAAGTAGAACTGAAGCTTTCTTT.

About this clone itself: This same CDR3 is encoded by further DNA sequences in the sample. V usage is TRBV7-8 and J usage is TRBJ2-5, with 12 bases that match TRBD2. V shed 4 bases and J 4 bases; nucleotides not matched to a gene: 13. In germline, CDR1 is SGHVS, CDR2 FQNEAQ. The CDR3 spans 18 residues. The CDR3 DNA sequence: TGTGCCAGCAGCTCAGTGACTAGCGGGAGCATCTTGGGAGAGACCCAGTACTTC. Translated, it gives CASSSVTSGSILGETQYF.

The rearrangement uses TRBV10-1 and TRBJ2-2; weak D call: TRBD2 (6 bases). Germline V gene data show CDR1 as WNHNN and CDR2 as SYGVQD (reference sequence). The CDR3 contains 15 residues. Trimming took off 5 bases at V and 4 bases at J, with 14 bases between the two ends. CDR3 sequence: CASSPGEYFTGELFF. The CDR3 DNA reads as TGCGCCAGCAGTCCGGGAGAATACTTCACCGGGGAGCTGTTTTTT.

The rearrangement joins TRBV19 to TRBJ1-2; D call uncertain. This CDR3 contains 15 residues. V was cut by 5 bases and J by 4 bases, with 17 bases left in between. The germline V gene encodes CDR1 LNHDA and CDR2 SQIVND (reference sequence). The CDR3 here is CASSSQTSVSYGYTF. DNA for the CDR3: TGTGCCAGTAGTTCGCAAACTTCCGTCTCCTATGGCTACACCTTC.